A single sample gave rise to the 17 T cell receptor beta chains below, sequenced in a study of sequential checkpoint blockade in melanoma. Treatment described: randomized to nivolumab then ipilimumab (arm A) or the reverse (arm B). The method was immunoSEQ multiplex PCR; TCRdb's version includes in-frame clones alone and lacks a portion of them. This table holds about 4,000 clones, around 19% found once. The source material was tumor tissue (inferred from file names), sampled from a patient given nivolumab and ipilimumab in sequence. The receptors were sampled from a human patient with melanoma. Some clones in this sample may be carry-over from other donors' samples.

V is TRBV9 and J is TRBJ2-5; D is perhaps TRBD1 (5 bases). The CDR3 is 14 amino acids. Germline-derived CDR1 and CDR2 are SGDLS and YYNGEE. Trimming cost V 0 bases and J 5 bases, with 11 bases left between them. CDR3: CASSVGYAGETQYF. The CDR3 region has the DNA TGTGCCAGCAGCGTAGGCTACGCAGGGGAGACCCAGTACTTC.

This clone qualifies as large. V usage is TRBV11-3 and J usage is TRBJ1-1; weak D call: TRBD1 (6 bases). Germline values: CDR1 SGHNT, CDR2 YENEEA. CDR3 length: 16 amino acids. Trimming stripped 1 base from V and 1 base from J, with 13 bases between. This chain's CDR3 is CASSLVGGQGNTEAFF. The DNA for the CDR3 is TGTGCCAGCAGCTTAGTGGGGGGGCAGGGGAACACTGAAGCTTTCTTT.

CDR3 in DNA: TGCAGCGTTGAACTAAGGTACAATGAGCAGTTCTTC. Amino acids: CSVELRYNEQFF. The chain is built from TRBV29-1 and TRBJ2-1; D unclear. CDR3 length: 12 amino acids. Germline V gene sequence: CDR1 SQVTM, CDR2 ANQGSEA. V lost 2 bases and J lost 4, with 6 bases in between.

This clone rates as medium-sized. The chain joins TRBV19 to TRBJ1-1; D remains ambiguous. Trimming took 3 bases from V and 4 from J, leaving 12 bases between them. The germline gives CDR1 LNHDA, CDR2 SQIVND (reference sequence). The CDR3 runs 14 residues. CDR3 nucleotide sequence: TGTGCCAGTAGTATCGCTGTGGGCGTCACTGAAGCTTTCTTT. Residues: CASSIAVGVTEAFF.

This clone is labeled as medium-sized. This sequence joins TRBV9 and TRBJ2-3, with 7 bases that match TRBD1. CDR3 length equals 16 residues. The V gene end was trimmed by 4 bases and the J gene end by 1 base; junction bases not matched to a gene: 9. Germline assignment: CDR1 SGDLS and CDR2 YYNGEE. Here the CDR3 reads CASSSRQGGGTDTQYF. CDR3 DNA: TGTGCCAGCAGCTCACGACAGGGTGGGGGCACAGATACGCAGTATTTT.

This clone came up a few times. The chain couples TRBV2 to TRBJ2-2; D is ambiguous. Germline assignment: CDR1 SNHLY and CDR2 FYNNEI. V was pared by 6 bases and J by 4 bases, with 15 bases between. The CDR3 is 15 amino acids. The CDR3 protein is CASSLWEASTGELFF. CDR3 nucleotides: TGTGCCAGCAGCCTTTGGGAAGCTAGCACCGGGGAGCTGTTTTTT.

The chain couples TRBV5-1 to TRBJ1-1; 7 positions agree with TRBD1. The CDR3 is 14 amino acids. In germline, CDR1 is SGHRS, CDR2 YFSETQ. Trimming took 0 bases from V and 3 from J; bases not matched to a gene: 2. CDR3 DNA sequence: TGCGCCAGCAGCTTGGGACAGGGATACACTGAAGCTTTCTTT. It is translated as CASSLGQGYTEAFF. The variable domain in full, with the rest retrieved from reference TRBV5-1 and TRBJ1-1, is KAGVTQTPRYLIKTRGQQVTLSCSPISGHRSVSWYQQTPGQGLQFLFEYFSETQRNKGNFPGRFSGRQFSNSRSEMNVSTLELGDSALYLCASSLGQGYTEAFFGQGTRLTVV.

The chain combines TRBV19 with TRBJ2-1, with TRBD1 matching 9 bases. This CDR3 has 14 residues. The germline gives CDR1 LNHDA, CDR2 SQIVND (reference sequence). With 3 bases clipped from V and 11 bases from J, the junction kept 8 bases outside the gene matches. CDR3 amino acids: CASSIGTGSMKQFF. The DNA of the CDR3 is TGTGCCAGTAGTATCGGGACAGGGTCAATGAAGCAGTTCTTC. The variable domain in full, completed from reference TRBV19 and TRBJ2-1, reads DGGITQSPKYLFRKEGQNVTLSCEQNLNHDAMYWYRQDPGQGLRLIYYSQIVNDFQKGDIAEGYSVSREKKESFPLTVTSAQKNPTAFYLCASSIGTGSMKQFFGPGTRLTVL.

The chain has TRBV11-3 and TRBJ1-4; TRBD1 is a possible D gene (5 bases). The length of the CDR3 is 15 residues. V lost 1 base and J 3 bases, leaving 9 bases between the germline ends. Germline V gene sequence: CDR1 SGHNT, CDR2 YENEEA. DNA of the CDR3: TGTGCCAGCAGCTTAGTCGGGGGGGCTAATGAAAAACTGTTTTTT. This translates into CASSLVGGANEKLFF.

This clone turned up a few times. The J gene is TRBJ2-7, the V gene TRBV6-8, with 8 bases fitting TRBD1. Losses at the gene ends were 10 bases for V and 2 bases for J; bases not matched to a gene: 10. The germline V gene has CDR1 MNHGY and CDR2 SAAAGT. The length of the CDR3 is 14 residues. For the CDR3, the DNA is TGTGCCATAGGCAGGGACAGGATTACCTACGAGCAGTACTTC. Residues: CAIGRDRITYEQYF.

This clone has a handful of counts. The chain joins TRBV6-8 to TRBJ2-7; 9 positions agree with TRBD2. The V and J ends lost 2 bases and 7 bases, in that order; junction bases with no gene match: 6. Germline V gene lookup returns CDR1 MNHGY and CDR2 SAAAGT. The CDR3 is made up of 14 amino acids. The CDR3 loop is CASSYLAGSREQYF. In nucleotides, the CDR3 is TGTGCCAGCAGTTACCTAGCGGGGTCTCGGGAGCAGTACTTC.

For this clone: The junction differs from germline at one of its ends, possibly a read error. The CDR3 region has the DNA TGTGCCAGCAGTGAGGAACTCACCGGGGAGCTGTTTTTT. Translated, it gives CASSEELTGELFF. The chain has TRBV10-3 and TRBJ2-2; D not certain. The CDR3 is made up of 13 amino acids. Germline CDR1 reads ENHRY; CDR2 reads SYGVKD.

By share of the sample, this clone is medium-sized. The V call is TRBV9, the J call TRBJ1-2; D is possibly TRBD1 (6 bases). Germline V gene data show CDR1 as SGDLS and CDR2 as YYNGEE. The CDR3 spans 12 residues. V dropped 4 bases and J dropped 6 bases, with 10 bases sitting between them. The DNA of the CDR3 is TGTGCCAGCAGCTTACAGGGTAATGGCTACACCTTC. This sequence encodes CASSLQGNGYTF.

The table lists this clone with many counts. This rearrangement joins TRBV9 to TRBJ2-5, with 11 bases matching TRBD2. J gave up 5 bases and V 6 bases, and 9 bases lay outside the gene matches. This CDR3 has 15 amino acids. Germline V gene lookup returns CDR1 SGDLS and CDR2 YYNGEE. CDR3 sequence: CASNIGTSGRETQYF. The CDR3 DNA reads TGTGCCAGCAACATAGGGACTAGCGGAAGGGAGACCCAGTACTTC.

The chain is built from TRBV15 and TRBJ1-1; D is ambiguous. The germline V and J ends were trimmed by 3 bases and 1 base, with 12 bases remaining between them. CDR1 and CDR2 from the germline V gene are LNHNV and YYDKDF (reference sequence). The CDR3 is 15 residues long. The DNA of the CDR3 is TGTGCCACCAGCAGCCCCGACGAGGAGAACACTGAAGCTTTCTTT. Translation: CATSSPDEENTEAFF.

The chain carries TRBV19 and TRBJ1-4; D remains ambiguous. V was cut by 1 base and J by 5 bases, with 8 bases left in between. The CDR3 sequence is 14 residues long. Per germline, CDR1 LNHDA and CDR2 SQIVND (reference sequence). CDR3 nucleotide sequence: TGTGCCAGTAGTATAGGTCCGCCGAATGAAAAACTGTTTTTT. This sequence encodes CASSIGPPNEKLFF.

J is TRBJ2-7 and V is TRBV19; the match to TRBD2 covers 8 bases. This CDR3 has 15 amino acids. Germline loops: CDR1 LNHDA, CDR2 SQIVND (reference sequence). Losses at the gene ends were 1 base for V and 2 bases for J; bases not matched to a gene: 4. CDR3 protein: CASSIGSGVTYEQYF. CDR3 sequence (DNA): TGTGCCAGTAGTATAGGTAGCGGGGTTACCTACGAGCAGTACTTC.